This entry describes one T cell receptor (beta chain). Its specific antigen is unknown. Being one base from a much bigger clone, this may be a read error. Receptors were amplified or captured by 5' RACE. For sequencing, an Illumina HiSeq 2500 was employed. A second roughly 6 to 11 cycle PCR used a sample-barcoded 5' primer and a J-beta primer mix. A template-switch 5' adaptor carrying 12 random nucleotides introduced a unique molecular identifier onto each TCR beta cDNA molecule. Each sample yielded at least 3 million CDR3-containing paired-end reads. First-strand cDNA was synthesized from all RNA with the Mint cDNA synthesis kit, primed by a TRBC-specific oligonucleotide. Following uracil-DNA glycosylase treatment, all cDNA underwent a first 18-cycle PCR with the universal primers M1SS and BC2_uni_R. In the paper's pipeline: Each sample was normalized by randomly selecting 1 million high-quality reads, each carrying a distinct molecular identifier. Reads with shared molecular identifiers were discarded instead of being binned into consensus sequences. MiTCR, run with a Q25 quality threshold and the strictest error-elimination algorithm, handled CDR3 identification, clonotype clustering and error correction. A nonparametric unseen species model with Euler transformation was used to estimate lower-bound total TCR beta diversity. TCRdb trimmed the raw reads at Q25, called clones with MiXCR and kept productive beta chains. All rows with the same CDR3 protein become a single entry with the most common DNA and genes. None of the V and J calls come from the authors' own analysis; TCRdb made them. The sample table lists 650,000 or so distinct CDR3 sequences, 52% of them with a count of one. Approximately 12% of the sample is held by the ten biggest clonotypes.

Counted from cysteine to phenylalanine, this CDR3 has 14 amino acids. Here the CDR3 DNA is all that survives: 42 bases in frame from base 1. The record originates from a study of blood T cells in healthy people across ages (dated by TCRdb to between 2014 and 2017). Broadly, across the study: In model experiments, roughly one uniquely barcoded TCR beta cDNA molecule per two T cells was captured by template switching. Donors of different ages were randomly distributed across sequencing lanes to avoid experimental bias. To track age-related changes in TCR beta repertoire diversity, the study relied on deep sequencing normalized with unique cDNA molecular identifiers. Donors were grouped into four age groups: young (average roughly 17 years), middle-aged (over 35), aged (roughly 67) and long-lived (approximately 78). Two additional independent replicas of 1 million unique cDNA reads from the same blood draw were analyzed for two donors (one aged 18 to 30 and one aged 80 or older).

What the research found in general, with its limitations: The percentage of naive T cells measured by flow cytometry correlated strongly with observed TCR beta diversity. As age increased, observed TCR beta diversity per million T cells dropped in a roughly linear way, and a significant reduction was already evident by age about 40. Since profiling was done on bulk unsorted PBMCs, naive and antigen-experienced compartments could not be conclusively compared. The long-lived group showed more naive CD4+ T cells, fewer expanded clones and increased TCR diversity than the aged group, suggesting age selection. The CMV infection status of donors was not known, potentially confounding age-related changes in expanded clonotypes. Estimates of total diversity from one million sequenced T cells were regarded as lower bounds and underestimates.

The roughly 39 donors, aged 6 to 90 years, were systemically healthy Caucasian individuals from Russia. Approximately 9.3 milliliters of peripheral blood were collected from each donor into EDTA-treated Vacutainer tubes. Ficoll-Paque density-gradient centrifugation was used to isolate PBMCs, with at least 7 million obtained per sample. Total RNA was extracted from PBMCs with Trizol reagent, with at least 6 micrograms obtained per sample. For every donor, an aliquot of PBMCs went through flow cytometry to measure the percentages of naive CD45RAhigh/CD27high T cells. The source is a woman at least 80 years old in good health. Material: blood. The chain joins TRBV12-3 or TRBV12-4 to TRBJ2-3, with the D gene not clear enough to name. The bases are TGTACCAGCAGTGCGCGTTTGGGCACAGATACGCAGTATTTT. Its translation is CTSSARLGTDTQYF.